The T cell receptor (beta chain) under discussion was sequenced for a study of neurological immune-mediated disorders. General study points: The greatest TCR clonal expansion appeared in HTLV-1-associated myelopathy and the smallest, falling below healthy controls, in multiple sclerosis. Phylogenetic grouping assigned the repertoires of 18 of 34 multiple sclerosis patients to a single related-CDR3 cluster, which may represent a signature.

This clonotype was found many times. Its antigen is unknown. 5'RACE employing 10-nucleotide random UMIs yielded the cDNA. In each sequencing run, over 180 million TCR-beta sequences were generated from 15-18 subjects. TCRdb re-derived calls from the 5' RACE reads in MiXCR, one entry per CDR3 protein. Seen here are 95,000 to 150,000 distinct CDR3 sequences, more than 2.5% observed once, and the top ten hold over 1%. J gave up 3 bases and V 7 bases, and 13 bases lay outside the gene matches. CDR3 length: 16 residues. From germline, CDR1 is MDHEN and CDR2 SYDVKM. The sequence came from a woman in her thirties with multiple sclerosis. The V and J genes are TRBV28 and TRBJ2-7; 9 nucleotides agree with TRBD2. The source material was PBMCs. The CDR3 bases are TGTGCCAGCACGGATACTTTCGTACTAGCGGGCTACGAGCAGTACTTC. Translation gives CASTDTFVLAGYEQYF.